This TCR beta chain emerged from a study of early T cells in non-severe SARS-CoV-2 infection (dated by TCRdb to the early 2020s). Regarding the complete study: Because TCR sequencing was done on bulk RNA from unsorted whole blood, the alpha and beta chains could not be paired.

The library was made by 5' RACE. Sequenced on a NextSeq 500. The TCR library protocol attached unique molecular identifiers to individual cDNA molecules to correct for sequencing error and PCR bias. Both TCR alpha and beta chains were sequenced, and tight co-correlation was observed between alpha and beta sequence abundances in each sample. In the paper's pipeline: V gene, J gene and CDR3 annotation of TCR sequences was performed with Decombinator V4. TCRs were defined as expanded if a significant change between any two time points was detected under a Poisson model with p below 0.0001. TCR abundances were normalised to the total number of TCRs sequenced per sample and were expressed as counts per million. VDJdb, accessed on 1 November 2021, was searched for TCRs annotated for CMV, EBV and SARS-CoV-2, and TCRs annotated for more than one antigen were excluded. TCRdb itself trimmed the public reads at Q25 with fastp, ran MiXCR and retained productive beta chains. For every CDR3 protein sequence, its rows merge into one entry that carries the most common genes and DNA. The V and J calls reflect TCRdb's pipeline rather than the authors' work. Recorded for this sample are some 96,000 distinct CDR3 sequences; 8% to 13% of them occurred a single time. Jointly, the top ten make up 4.7% of the sample.

Study-wide findings and limitations: VDJdb matching was skewed toward anti-spike CD8 responses and likely underestimated virus-specific expansions by missing private and CD4 specificities.

On this clonotype: The antigen this receptor binds is unknown. There are no base qualities to consult, and no much larger clone falls within one base.

Set within a cohort of healthcare workers in London, UK, this nested case-control study involved weekly PCR testing of nasopharyngeal swabs along with blood sampling. Healthcare workers were recruited during the week of the UK lockdown, between 23 and 31 March 2020, and followed weekly for up to about 15 weeks. The source was whole blood, collected at baseline. The clonotype comes from an adult who was a healthcare worker with PCR-confirmed SARS-CoV-2 infection or an uninfected control (not recorded which).

The DNA sequence is TGCAGCGTCGCTCCGGAGTCCGATATCCAAGAGACCCAGTACTTC. It translates as CSVAPESDIQETQYF. The chain is encoded by TRBV29-1 joined to TRBJ2-5; no confident D gene assignment can be made. Sequences SQVTM (CDR1) and ANQGSEA (CDR2) are obtained from the germline V gene. From cysteine to phenylalanine, the CDR3 is 15 amino acids long. Of all the DNA, just the CDR3 is kept, 45 bases in frame from base 1. V drops 6 bases and J drops 1 base, leaving 18 bases in between.